This T cell receptor (beta chain) was obtained from a study of cytomegalovirus exposure and HLA in healthy donors. Study-level points and caveats: TCR beta chain V- and J-gene trimming was linked, in a later analysis, to a missense variant in DCLRE1C.

The primer mix had 60 Vbeta and 13 Jbeta primers. This table comes from immunoSEQ multiplex PCR, and its TCRdb copy is limited to in-frame clones, with some not included. Of more than 75,000 clones in the sample, more than 70% were seen once. Concerning this clone: No antigen is known for it.

The V end lost 0 bases, the J end lost 1 base, and 7 bases lay between the germline ends. The CDR3 covers 15 residues. Germline V gene data show CDR1 as SGHNT and CDR2 as YYREEE (reference sequence). The sample comprised PBMCs. The source is a woman aged 40 to 55 in good health and CMV-seronegative. The chain carries TRBV5-4 and TRBJ2-2; D unclear. This chain's CDR3 is CASSLALGNTGELFF. The CDR3 coding sequence is TGTGCCAGCAGCTTGGCCCTAGGGAACACCGGGGAGCTGTTTTTT. Together with reference TRBV5-4 and TRBJ2-2, the CDR3 gives the full variable domain: ETGVTQSPTHLIKTRGQQVTLRCSSQSGHNTVSWYQQALGQGPQFIFQYYREEENGRGNFPPRFSGLQFPNYSSELNVNALELDDSALYLCASSLALGNTGELFFGEGSRLTVL.